The 21 T cell receptor beta chains in this list originate from one sample, sequenced in a study of graft-versus-host responses after intestinal transplantation. Measured with immunoSEQ multiplex PCR; TCRdb has only the in-frame clones, and not every one. The data contain more than 75,000 clones, 80% to 95% of them singletons. The antigens for these receptors are not known. This material consisted of unstimulated CD4+ T cells sorted from spleen or lymph node cells, taken before transplant. These receptors originate from a human donor who was the organ donor for an intestinal transplant.

The rearrangement uses TRBV18 and TRBJ2-2, with 14 bases aligning to TRBD2. CDR1 and CDR2 (germline): KGHSH, LQKENI. V dropped 1 base and J dropped 3; count of bases not matched to a gene: 10. CDR3 size: 20 residues. The CDR3 is CASSPRLGLAGESDTGELFF. The CDR3, as DNA: TGTGCCAGCTCACCACGGTTGGGACTAGCGGGGGAGAGTGACACCGGGGAGCTGTTTTTT.

The rearrangement joins TRBV5-1 to TRBJ2-1, with D possibly matching TRBD2 (5 bases). From germline, CDR1 is SGHRS and CDR2 YFSETQ. This CDR3 is 17 amino acids long. The ends were cut back, 0 bases at V and 4 bases at J, with 17 bases in the middle. The chain's CDR3 is CASSLAGLPTGYNEQFF. In DNA form, the CDR3 reads TGCGCCAGCAGCTTGGCAGGACTTCCAACGGGGTACAATGAGCAGTTCTTC.

The rearrangement links TRBV5-2 to TRBJ1-2. TRBV5-2 is listed as a pseudogene. The CDR3 is 17 amino acids. The CDR3 DNA reads TGTGCCAGCAAGAGAATTGGAGGAGTACGAAAGACCTATGGCTACACCTTC. It is translated as CASKRIGGVRKTYGYTF.

This chain joins TRBV10-2 and TRBJ1-5; 8 bases fit TRBD1. The CDR3 extends over 17 amino acids. V shed 10 bases, J shed 7 bases, and the junction held 21 bases outside the gene matches. CDR1 is WSHSY, CDR2 SAAADI, per germline. The CDR3 DNA follows: TGCGCCACCAGACGGGACAGGCAAGGAAGGGGCTACCAGCCCCAGCATTTT. Translation: CATRRDRQGRGYQPQHF.

The V gene is TRBV7-2, the J gene TRBJ2-7, with 9 bases lining up with TRBD1. This CDR3 has 14 residues. V lost 4 bases and J lost 7; bases outside the gene matches: 8. The germline V gene has CDR1 SGHTA and CDR2 FQGNSA. CDR3 region: CASSSNRGPREQYF. The CDR3 DNA sequence: TGTGCCAGCAGCTCAAACAGGGGGCCGAGGGAGCAGTACTTC.

V and J are TRBV7-2 and TRBJ2-2; D unclear. Looked up from germline, CDR1 is SGHTA and CDR2 is FQGNSA. Trimming took 2 bases from V and 3 from J, leaving 7 bases between them. The CDR3 is 14 residues long. DNA for the CDR3: TGTGCCAGCAGCTTAACACGGGACACCGGGGAGCTGTTTTTT. Protein product: CASSLTRDTGELFF.

The chain is built from TRBV7-9 and TRBJ2-7, with 7 bases that match TRBD1. CDR3 length equals 17 residues. Germline values: CDR1 SEHNR, CDR2 FQNEAQ (reference sequence). Germline trimming cut 4 bases from V and 6 bases from J; bases unmatched to any gene: 18. For the CDR3, the DNA is TGTGCCAGCAGCTCCGGAAGGGGGCAGGGAGCTTACGGCGAGCAGTACTTC. Translating it yields CASSSGRGQGAYGEQYF.

This sequence joins TRBV15 and TRBJ1-1; 9 bases map to TRBD1. V lost 5 bases, J lost 3 bases, and 10 bases stayed unmatched. This CDR3 region has 16 residues. Germline lookup yields CDR1 LNHNV and CDR2 YYDKDF (reference sequence). CDR3 region: CATSLKLQGAYTEAFF. The DNA of the CDR3 is TGTGCCACCAGCTTAAAGCTACAGGGGGCATACACTGAAGCTTTCTTT.

This chain links TRBV10-3 with TRBJ2-7, with TRBD1 identical over 7 bases. Per germline, CDR1 ENHRY and CDR2 SYGVKD. Trimming removed 5 bases from V and 0 bases from J; junction bases left unmatched: 4. The CDR3 sequence is 14 residues long. CDR3 sequence: CAISFGTDSYEQYF. The CDR3 region has the DNA TGTGCCATCAGTTTCGGGACAGACTCCTACGAGCAGTACTTC.

This chain joins TRBV27 and TRBJ1-5; 7 nucleotides agree with TRBD1. The J segment lost 8 bases and the V segment lost 5 bases, leaving 3 bases of the junction unmatched. The CDR3 loop spans 12 amino acids. Germline-derived CDR1 and CDR2 are MNHEY and SMNVEV (reference sequence). CDR3 amino acids: CASSRTGEPQHF. CDR3 in DNA: TGTGCCAGCAGTAGGACAGGAGAGCCCCAGCATTTT.

The chain uses TRBV28 and TRBJ1-5; possibly TRBD1 for D (6 bases). The CDR3 length is 17 residues. Germline loops: CDR1 MDHEN, CDR2 SYDVKM. V was shortened by 4 bases and J by 6 bases, with 22 bases between the two germline ends. CDR3 DNA: TGTGCCAGCAGTTCCCCCCACACCCAGGGGTTGGGTCAGCCCCAGCATTTT. This gives the protein CASSSPHTQGLGQPQHF.

The chain carries TRBV19 and TRBJ1-3, with D hard to call. This CDR3 is 15 amino acids long. CDR1 is LNHDA, CDR2 SQIVND, per germline (reference sequence). The germline V and J ends were trimmed by 2 bases and 0 bases, with 8 bases remaining between them. The chain's CDR3 is CASSISVYSGNTIYF. The CDR3 DNA is TGTGCCAGTAGTATATCGGTATACTCTGGAAACACCATATATTTT.

This chain uses TRBV7-3 with TRBJ2-1; 9 positions match TRBD2. Unmatched junction bases numbered 5, after V lost 5 bases and J lost 0 bases. The CDR3 is 16 residues long. Germline CDR1 SGHTA, CDR2 FQGTGA. CDR3: CASSAPGLASYNEQFF. CDR3 nucleotide sequence: TGTGCCAGCAGCGCCCCGGGACTAGCCTCCTACAATGAGCAGTTCTTC. Full variable domain (rest looked up from reference TRBV7-3 and TRBJ2-1): GAGVSQTPSNKVTEKGKYVELRCDPISGHTALYWYRQSLGQGPEFLIYFQGTGAADDSGLPNDRFFAVRPEGSVSTLKIQRTERGDSAVYLCASSAPGLASYNEQFFGPGTRLTVL.

J is TRBJ2-7 and V is TRBV5-4; 9 positions agree with TRBD2. The CDR3 has 14 residues. Germline-derived CDR1 and CDR2 are SGHNT and YYREEE (reference sequence). The J segment lost 5 bases and the V segment lost 7 bases, leaving 10 bases of the junction unmatched. DNA for the CDR3: TGTGCCAGCGGAATAGCGGGGGCTGGAAACGAGCAGTACTTC. Amino acid sequence: CASGIAGAGNEQYF.

V usage is TRBV28 and J usage is TRBJ2-3, with D maybe TRBD1 (8 bases). CDR3 size: 16 residues. V was shortened by 3 bases and J by 5 bases, with 18 bases between the two germline ends. The germline CDR1 and CDR2 sequences are MDHEN and SYDVKM. CDR3 residues: CASSFQTGGREDTQYF. CDR3 DNA: TGTGCCAGCAGTTTCCAAACAGGGGGGAGGGAAGATACGCAGTATTTT.

The chain links TRBV7-6 to TRBJ2-3; possibly TRBD2 for D (6 bases). In germline, CDR1 is SGHVS, CDR2 FNYEAQ. This CDR3 is built from 13 residues. Trimming left V 2 bases short and J 8 bases short, with 11 bases between. The CDR3 bases are TGTGCCAGCAGCTTAATGGCACTAGCTACGCAGTATTTT. This translates into CASSLMALATQYF.

This clone appeared a single time. The chain couples TRBV5-1 to TRBJ2-5, with TRBD1 matching 9 bases. CDR3 length equals 14 residues. The trim removed 3 bases at V and 4 bases at J, leaving 4 bases unmatched. The germline V gene has CDR1 SGHRS and CDR2 YFSETQ. CDR3 region: CASSSGTGRETQYF. CDR3 in DNA: TGCGCCAGCAGCTCCGGGACAGGGAGAGAGACCCAGTACTTC.

This clone was detected many times. The rearrangement links TRBV6-5 to TRBJ2-7, with D perhaps matching TRBD1 (6 bases). The CDR3 has 15 amino acids. Per germline, CDR1 MNHEY and CDR2 SVGAGI. V gave up 2 bases and J gave up 0 bases, with 11 bases separating them. The CDR3: CASSYLPGHSYEQYF. CDR3 in DNA: TGTGCCAGCAGTTACCTCCCGGGACACTCCTACGAGCAGTACTTC.

This clone occurred a few times. The genes are TRBV28 and TRBJ2-3; maybe TRBD2 (7 bases). V shed 4 bases and J shed 3 bases, with 17 bases lying between them. The CDR3 runs 16 residues. Germline lookup yields CDR1 MDHEN and CDR2 SYDVKM. CDR3 in amino acids: CASSSLGEGGTDTQYF. The CDR3 nucleotides are TGTGCCAGCAGTTCCCTGGGGGAGGGGGGGACAGATACGCAGTATTTT.

This clone was recorded a few times. The V call is TRBV7-2, the J call TRBJ1-1, with TRBD1 identical over 7 bases. Germline V gives CDR1 SGHTA, CDR2 FQGNSA. Trimming took 2 bases from V and 1 from J; bases not matched to a gene: 7. The CDR3 runs 16 residues. The CDR3 sequence is CASSLRGGLTNTEAFF. CDR3 in DNA: TGTGCCAGCAGCTTAAGAGGGGGCCTCACGAACACTGAAGCTTTCTTT.

This chain joins TRBV6-1 and TRBJ1-2, with TRBD1 identical over 9 bases. The CDR3 has 15 amino acids. Germline lookup yields CDR1 MNHNS and CDR2 SASEGT. The V gene end was trimmed by 10 bases and the J gene end by 7 bases; junction bases not matched to a gene: 16. Written as DNA, the CDR3 is TGTGCCACCATGGGGACCGAACAGGGGGCAGGTGGCTACACCTTC. It is translated as CATMGTEQGAGGYTF.